Here is one T cell receptor (beta chain) with its context. Its antigen is not known. The input for sorted-subset replicate PCRs was roughly 180 ng DNA, about 29,000 T cell genomes. The protocol was immunoSEQ multiplex PCR, while the TCRdb copy is restricted to in-frame clones and leaves out a portion. The sample includes around 1,000,000 clones, approximately 80% seen only once; the top ten take 0.89%. CDR3 length: 19 amino acids. CDR1 is MDHEN and CDR2 is SYDVKM in the germline V gene. V was clipped by 2 bases and J by 4 bases, with 24 bases between them. This sample is drawn from a study of shared clonotypes between healthy human individuals. Study in general: Three CD4 naive, three CD4 memory, two CD8 naive and one CD8 memory plate were used per donor. Study-level findings and limits: A generally larger estimated richness was seen in naive subsets than in memory subsets. The four-donor shared clonotypes exceeded non-shared clonotypes in generation probability, with non-shared ones scoring lower.

The sequence was obtained from a man between 18 and 35 years old in good health. Some clones in this sample may be carry-over from other donors' samples. This sequence joins TRBV28 and TRBJ2-1, with D perhaps TRBD2 (7 bases). Material for sequencing was memory CD4+ T cells from PBMCs. Subset noted: CD45RA-negative fraction. The CDR3, as DNA: TGTGCCAGCAGTTTAAGCTACCGGAGACGGGGAGGGGGGTACAATGAGCAGTTCTTC. This encodes CASSLSYRRRGGGYNEQFF. Full variable domain (rest looked up from reference TRBV28 and TRBJ2-1): DVKVTQSSRYLVKRTGEKVFLECVQDMDHENMFWYRQDPGLGLRLIYFSYDVKMKEKGDIPEGYSVSREKKERFSLILESASTNQTSMYLCASSLSYRRRGGGYNEQFFGPGTRLTVL.